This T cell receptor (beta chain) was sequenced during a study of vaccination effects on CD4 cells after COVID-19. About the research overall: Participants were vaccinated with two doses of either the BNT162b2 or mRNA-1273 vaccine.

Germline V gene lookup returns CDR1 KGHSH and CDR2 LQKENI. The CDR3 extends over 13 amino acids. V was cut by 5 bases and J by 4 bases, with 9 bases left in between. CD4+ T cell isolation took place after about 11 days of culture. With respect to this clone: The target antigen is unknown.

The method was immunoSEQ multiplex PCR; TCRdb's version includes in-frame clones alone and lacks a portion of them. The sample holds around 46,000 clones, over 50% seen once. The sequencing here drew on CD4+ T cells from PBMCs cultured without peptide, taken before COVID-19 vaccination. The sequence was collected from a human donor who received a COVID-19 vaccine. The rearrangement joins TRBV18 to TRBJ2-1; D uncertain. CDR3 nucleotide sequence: TGTGCCAGCTCAAGCACCCAGTACAATGAGCAGTTCTTC. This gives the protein CASSSTQYNEQFF.